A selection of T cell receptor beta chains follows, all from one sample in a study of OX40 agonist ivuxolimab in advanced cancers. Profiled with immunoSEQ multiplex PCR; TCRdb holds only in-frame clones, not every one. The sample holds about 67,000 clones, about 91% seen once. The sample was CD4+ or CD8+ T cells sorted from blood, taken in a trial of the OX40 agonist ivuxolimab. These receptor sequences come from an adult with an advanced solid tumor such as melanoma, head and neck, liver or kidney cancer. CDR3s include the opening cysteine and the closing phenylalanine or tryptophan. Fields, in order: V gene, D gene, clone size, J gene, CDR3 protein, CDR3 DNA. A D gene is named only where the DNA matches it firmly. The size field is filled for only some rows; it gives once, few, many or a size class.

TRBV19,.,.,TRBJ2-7,CASSIGAGEQYF,TGTGCCAGTAGTATAGGGGCGGGCGAGCAGTACTTC
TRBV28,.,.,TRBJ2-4,CASSTPGRRLNIQYF,TGTGCCAGCAGTACCCCGGGGAGGCGTCTAAACATTCAGTACTTC
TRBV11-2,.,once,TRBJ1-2,CASSLADYGYTF,TGTGCCAGCAGCTTGGCAGACTATGGCTACACCTTC
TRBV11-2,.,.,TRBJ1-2,CASSLLRDRTNYGYTF,TGTGCCAGCAGCTTGCTCCGCGACAGGACTAACTATGGCTACACCTTC
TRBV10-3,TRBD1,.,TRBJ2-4,CAISEPPGQATAPSKNIQYF,TGTGCCATCAGTGAGCCCCCGGGACAGGCCACGGCCCCATCCAAAAACATTCAGTACTTC
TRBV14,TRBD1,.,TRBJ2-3,CASSQALDRGGADTQYF,TGTGCCAGCAGCCAAGCCTTGGACAGGGGAGGCGCAGATACGCAGTATTTT
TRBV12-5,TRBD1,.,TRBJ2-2,CASGLGQGEGELFF,TGTGCTAGTGGTTTGGGACAGGGAGAGGGGGAGCTGTTTTTT
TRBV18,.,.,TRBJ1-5,CASSTLAPSGVNQPQHF,TGTGCCAGCTCGACACTAGCCCCGTCCGGAGTCAATCAGCCCCAGCATTTT
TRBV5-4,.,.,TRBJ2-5,CASSQGVRETQYF,TGTGCCAGCAGCCAAGGGGTGCGGGAGACCCAGTACTTC
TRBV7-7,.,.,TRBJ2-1,CASSLGIYNEQFF,TGTGCCAGCAGCTTAGGAATCTACAATGAGCAGTTCTTC
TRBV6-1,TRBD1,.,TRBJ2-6,CASSEDRVGGANVLTF,TGTGCCAGCAGTGAGGACAGGGTGGGTGGGGCCAACGTCCTGACTTTC
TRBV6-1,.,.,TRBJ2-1,CAFSRDYNEQFF,TGTGCCTTCTCCCGGGACTACAATGAGCAGTTCTTC
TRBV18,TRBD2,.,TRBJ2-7,CASSWTFLTSGNTYEQYF,TGTGCCAGCTCCTGGACGTTCCTGACTAGCGGGAACACCTACGAGCAGTACTTC
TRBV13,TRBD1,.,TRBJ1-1,CASSMDRGRRAFF,TGTGCCAGCAGCATGGACAGGGGGCGGCGAGCTTTCTTT
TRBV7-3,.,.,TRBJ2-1,CASSPRQKGVNEQFF,TGTGCCAGCAGCCCGCGGCAAAAGGGGGTCAATGAGCAGTTCTTC
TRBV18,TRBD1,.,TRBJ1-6,CASSPPTGAGNSPLHF,TGTGCCAGCTCACCCCCGACAGGGGCGGGGAATTCACCCCTCCACTTT
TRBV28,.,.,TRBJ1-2,CASRKGGGLPYGYTF,TGTGCCAGCAGGAAAGGGGGTGGCCTCCCCTATGGCTACACCTTC
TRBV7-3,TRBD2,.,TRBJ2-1,CASSSSRSGTSANNEQFF,TGTGCCAGCAGCTCGAGCCGCTCCGGGACTAGCGCGAACAATGAGCAGTTCTTC
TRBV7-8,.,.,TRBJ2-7,CASSLRVGASHEQYF,TGTGCCAGCAGCTTAAGGGTGGGAGCGTCCCACGAGCAGTACTTC
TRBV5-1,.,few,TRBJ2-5,CASSLGRAGQETQYF,TGCGCCAGCAGCTTGGGTCGAGCGGGCCAAGAGACCCAGTACTTC
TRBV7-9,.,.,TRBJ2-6,CASSRQVGANVLTF,TGTGCCAGCAGTCGACAGGTCGGGGCCAACGTCCTGACTTTC
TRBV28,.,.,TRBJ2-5,CASSLTGKETQYF,TGTGCCAGCAGTTTAACGGGGAAAGAGACCCAGTACTTC
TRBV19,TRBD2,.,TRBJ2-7,CASSIQASGPYEQYF,TGTGCCAGTAGTATACAGGCTAGCGGTCCCTACGAGCAGTACTTC
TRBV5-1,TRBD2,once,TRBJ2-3,CASSNRLAGHTDTQYF,TGCGCCAGCAGCAACAGACTAGCGGGACACACAGATACGCAGTATTTT
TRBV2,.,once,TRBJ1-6,CASSVGIRSPLHF,TGTGCCAGCAGTGTGGGGATCCGTTCACCCCTCCACTTT
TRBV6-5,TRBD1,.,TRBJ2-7,CASVTGGSTYEQYF,TGTGCCAGCGTAACAGGGGGCAGCACCTACGAGCAGTACTTC
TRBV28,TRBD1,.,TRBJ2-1,CASSSRGGAPNEQFF,TGTGCCAGCAGTTCGAGAGGGGGCGCCCCCAATGAGCAGTTCTTC
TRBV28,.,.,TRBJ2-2,CASSLRGRRVTGELFF,TGTGCCAGCAGTTTACGGGGCAGGAGGGTGACCGGGGAGCTGTTTTTT
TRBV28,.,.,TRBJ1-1,CASSLTDLLNTEAFF,TGTGCCAGCAGCCTCACGGACTTATTGAACACTGAAGCTTTCTTT
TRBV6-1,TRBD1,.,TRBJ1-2,CASTQGQGSYGYTF,TGTGCCAGCACCCAAGGACAGGGAAGCTATGGCTACACCTTC
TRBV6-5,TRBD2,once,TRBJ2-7,CASSYETSGRPKYF,TGTGCCAGCAGTTACGAGACTAGCGGGAGGCCGAAGTACTTC
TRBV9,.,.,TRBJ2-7,CASSDNPGPPTPGAYEQYF,TGTGCCAGCAGCGACAACCCGGGACCCCCAACCCCAGGGGCCTACGAGCAGTACTTC
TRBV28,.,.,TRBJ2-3,CASSFPPVGGPARTQYF,TGTGCCAGCAGTTTTCCCCCAGTCGGTGGACCCGCCCGTACGCAGTATTTT